This entry lists 31 T cell receptor beta chains sequenced from one sample in a study of blood T cell repertoires in COVID-19. Only in-frame clones appear in the TCRdb table, and some are missing; sequencing was by immunoSEQ multiplex PCR. The table lists tens of thousands of clones, 55% to 75% of them singletons, with 6.2% in the top ten. The material sequenced was peripheral blood. Receptors were obtained from a man older than 75 with acute or convalescent COVID-19.

The V call is TRBV4-1, the J call TRBJ2-7, with TRBD2 matching 14 bases. The junction had 6 bases not matched to a gene; V was cut back by 1 base and J by 7 bases. The CDR3 is made up of 16 amino acids. Germline CDR1 is MGHRA and CDR2 is YSYEKL. The CDR3 DNA follows: TGCGCCAGCAGCCAAGGACCGGGACTAGCGGGGGATGAGCAGTACTTC. Amino acids: CASSQGPGLAGDEQYF.

The V call is TRBV6-6, the J call TRBJ1-2, with D perhaps TRBD1 (6 bases). V lost 8 bases and J lost 7, with 17 bases in between. The CDR3 loop spans 13 amino acids. CDR1 and CDR2 (germline): MNHNY, SVGAGI (reference sequence). The CDR3 loop reads CASGTKQGSGYTF. DNA for the CDR3: TGTGCCAGCGGCACAAAACAGGGATCTGGCTACACCTTC.

The chain recombines TRBV19 with TRBJ1-1; D not certain. CDR1 is LNHDA, CDR2 SQIVND, per germline (reference sequence). The CDR3 has 13 amino acids. V was pared by 0 bases and J by 4 bases, with 6 bases between. In DNA, the CDR3 is TGTGCCAGTAGTATAGAATACATCACTGAAGCTTTCTTT. It codes for CASSIEYITEAFF.

This sequence joins TRBV12-3 or TRBV12-4 and TRBJ1-2; D is ambiguous. The CDR3 spans 13 residues. V lost 3 bases and J 2 bases, leaving 7 bases between the germline ends. For the CDR3, the DNA is TGTGCCAGCAGTTTGAATGGCAACTATGGCTACACCTTC. Amino acids: CASSLNGNYGYTF.

The J gene is TRBJ2-3, the V gene TRBV24-1; 7 bases line up with TRBD2. The CDR3 sequence is 16 residues long. CDR1 is KGHDR, CDR2 SFDVKD, per germline. Unmatched junction bases numbered 9, after V lost 5 bases and J lost 2 bases. The CDR3 nucleotides read TGTGCCACCAGTGGGGGGGTGGCGGGGGACACAGATACGCAGTATTTT. Its protein product is CATSGGVAGDTDTQYF.

This rearrangement joins TRBV7-9 to TRBJ2-3; no definite D call. The CDR3 length is 11 residues. V gave up 3 bases and J gave up 6 bases, with 4 bases separating them. Germline lookup yields CDR1 SEHNR and CDR2 FQNEAQ (reference sequence). CDR3 bases: TGTGCCAGCAGCTTTCGGGATACGCAGTATTTT. Translation gives CASSFRDTQYF.

The chain joins TRBV7-2 to TRBJ1-5; D is perhaps TRBD1 (6 bases). V was clipped by 4 bases and J by 6 bases, with 10 bases between them. The germline V gene has CDR1 SGHTA and CDR2 FQGNSA. The CDR3 has 13 residues. CDR3 residues: CASSSQGSQPQHF. In DNA, the CDR3 is TGTGCCAGCAGCTCACAGGGAAGTCAGCCCCAGCATTTT.

This clone was counted a few times. The gene calls are TRBV30 and TRBJ2-7; D is possibly TRBD2 (6 bases). The CDR3 has 12 residues. CDR1 and CDR2 (germline): GTSNPN, SVGIG (reference sequence). V was clipped by 4 bases and J by 6 bases, with 13 bases between them. The CDR3 region is CAWKQEGREQYF. The CDR3 nucleotides read TGTGCCTGGAAACAGGAGGGGCGCGAGCAGTACTTC.

CDR3 DNA sequence: TGTGCCAGCAGCTACCAAACAGGGGTGCCCGGGGAGCTGTTTTTT. Translating it yields CASSYQTGVPGELFF. V gene TRBV5-4 combines with J gene TRBJ2-2, with 7 bases matching TRBD1. The CDR3 is made up of 15 amino acids. J gave up 6 bases and V 3 bases, and 8 bases lay outside the gene matches. Germline V gene sequence: CDR1 SGHNT, CDR2 YYREEE (reference sequence).

The chain is built from TRBV7-8 and TRBJ1-2, with no clear D. The CDR3 extends over 14 amino acids. Trimming took off 7 bases at V and 4 bases at J, with 16 bases between the two ends. CDR1 is SGHVS, CDR2 FQNEAQ, per germline. DNA of the CDR3: TGTGCCAGCAACATTTATTCCGGGAGCTATGGCTACACCTTC. Amino acids: CASNIYSGSYGYTF.

This clone was counted between two and nine times. V usage is TRBV2 and J usage is TRBJ1-1; D gene uncertain. The CDR3 contains 11 residues. Looked up from germline, CDR1 is SNHLY and CDR2 is FYNNEI. The ends were cut back, 5 bases at V and 4 bases at J, with 5 bases in the middle. The CDR3 reads CASSYGTEAFF. Here the CDR3 DNA reads TGTGCCAGCAGTTACGGCACTGAAGCTTTCTTT.

The sample holds one count of this clone. This chain joins TRBV12-3 or TRBV12-4 and TRBJ1-1; the match to TRBD1 covers 11 bases. This CDR3 comprises 13 residues. The J segment lost 5 bases and the V segment lost 8 bases, leaving 4 bases of the junction unmatched. The CDR3 here is CASGQGARTEAFF. Written as DNA, the CDR3 is TGTGCCAGCGGACAGGGGGCGAGGACTGAAGCTTTCTTT.

This chain joins TRBV5-8 and TRBJ2-7; 8 bases are shared with TRBD1. With 0 bases clipped from V and 5 bases from J, the junction kept 7 bases outside the gene matches. Germline V gene lookup returns CDR1 SGHTS and CDR2 YDEGEE. The CDR3 sequence is 15 residues long. The CDR3 loop is CASSLAVDRGHEQYF. Here the CDR3 DNA reads TGTGCCAGCAGCTTGGCCGTAGACAGGGGCCACGAGCAGTACTTC. Drawing the rest from reference TRBV5-8 and TRBJ2-7, the complete variable domain is EAGVTQSPTHLIKTRGQQATLRCSPISGHTSVYWYQQALGLGLQFLLWYDEGEERNRGNFPPRFSGRQFPNYSSELNVNALELEDSALYLCASSLAVDRGHEQYFGPGTRLTVT.

The rearrangement uses TRBV30 and TRBJ1-2; 9 bases align to TRBD1. The CDR3 consists of 14 residues. Losses at the gene ends were 4 bases for V and 1 base for J; bases not matched to a gene: 4. Looked up from germline, CDR1 is GTSNPN and CDR2 is SVGIG (reference sequence). In nucleotides, the CDR3 is TGTGCCTGGACCATGACAGGGGGTAACTATGGCTACACCTTC. This encodes CAWTMTGGNYGYTF.

The rearrangement joins TRBV30 to TRBJ1-5; D gene unclear. Germline CDR1 GTSNPN, CDR2 SVGIG (reference sequence). V shed 1 base and J shed 7 bases, with 14 bases lying between them. The CDR3 length is 14 residues. The CDR3 region is CAWSAFSGGQPQHF. As DNA, the CDR3 is TGTGCCTGGAGTGCTTTCTCTGGAGGGCAGCCCCAGCATTTT.

This clone was recorded only once. The J gene is TRBJ1-2, the V gene TRBV5-5; TRBD1 is a possible D gene (6 bases). Germline CDR1 is SGHKS and CDR2 is YYEKEE (reference sequence). The CDR3 spans 15 residues. The ends were cut back, 4 bases at V and 5 bases at J, with 18 bases in the middle. In nucleotides, the CDR3 is TGTGCCAGCAGCCACGGAAGACAGGAGCGATATGGCTACACCTTC. It encodes CASSHGRQERYGYTF.

The CDR3 bases are TGCGCCAGCAGCAACGGACAGGGTGTCACTGAAGCTTTCTTT. Amino acid sequence: CASSNGQGVTEAFF. V and J are TRBV5-1 and TRBJ1-1, with TRBD1 matching over 8 bases. Germline-derived CDR1 and CDR2 are SGHRS and YFSETQ. CDR3 size: 14 residues. The V segment lost 4 bases and the J segment 4 bases; nucleotides outside the gene matches: 6.

J is TRBJ2-5 and V is TRBV6-5; D gene unclear. V shed 7 bases and J shed 4 bases, with 4 bases lying between them. The CDR3 has 10 residues. Germline CDR1 is MNHEY and CDR2 is SVGAGI. The CDR3 reads CASTGETQYF. CDR3 nucleotides: TGTGCCAGCACCGGAGAGACCCAGTACTTC.

The chain recombines TRBV7-3 with TRBJ2-3; TRBD2 agrees at 14 bases. This CDR3 contains 17 residues. Germline loops: CDR1 SGHTA, CDR2 FQGTGA. With 5 bases clipped from V and 1 base from J, the junction kept 5 bases outside the gene matches. This CDR3 reads CASSPKGLAGGTDTQYF. CDR3 in DNA: TGTGCCAGCAGCCCAAAGGGACTAGCGGGGGGCACAGATACGCAGTATTTT.

The chain employs TRBV5-1 and TRBJ2-7; TRBD2 matches at 8 bases. With 4 bases clipped from V and 3 bases from J, the junction kept 6 bases outside the gene matches. Germline V gives CDR1 SGHRS, CDR2 YFSETQ. The CDR3 spans 14 residues. Written as DNA, the CDR3 is TGCGCCAGCAGCCAGCCGGGAGGGCACTACGAGCAGTACTTC. Its translation: CASSQPGGHYEQYF.

The V gene is TRBV4-1, the J gene TRBJ1-5, with 7 bases fitting TRBD1. The CDR3 is 15 amino acids. CDR1 and CDR2 (germline): MGHRA, YSYEKL. The trim removed 2 bases at V and 1 base at J, leaving 2 bases unmatched. CDR3 in amino acids: CASSQPGQSNQPQHF. CDR3 DNA: TGCGCCAGCAGCCAACCGGGACAGAGCAATCAGCCCCAGCATTTT.

CDR3 in DNA: TGTGCCAGTAGTATAGGGACTGCTAGCACAGATACGCAGTATTTT. The encoded protein is CASSIGTASTDTQYF. This chain uses TRBV19 with TRBJ2-3; tentatively, D is TRBD2 (5 bases). CDR1 and CDR2 from the germline V gene are LNHDA and SQIVND (reference sequence). The CDR3 runs 15 residues. V lost 1 base and J 0 bases, leaving 8 bases between the germline ends.

The chain combines TRBV10-3 with TRBJ2-1, with 15 positions matching TRBD2. The length of the CDR3 is 15 residues. Per germline, CDR1 ENHRY and CDR2 SYGVKD. The J segment lost 6 bases and the V segment lost 10 bases, leaving 7 bases of the junction unmatched. CDR3 sequence: CATGTSGRTGNEQFF. The CDR3 DNA reads TGTGCCACCGGGACTAGCGGGAGGACGGGCAATGAGCAGTTCTTC.

This clone was picked up a small number of times. The chain joins TRBV6-5 to TRBJ1-2; D gene uncertain. This CDR3 comprises 13 residues. Germline V gives CDR1 MNHEY, CDR2 SVGAGI. Between the trimmed V and J ends, which lost 6 bases and 3 bases, there was a span of 11 bases. For the CDR3, the DNA is TGTGCCAGCAGGTCTGAGGGCTACTATGGCTACACCTTC. Its translation: CASRSEGYYGYTF.

The V call is TRBV5-1, the J call TRBJ1-5, with D tentatively TRBD1 (6 bases). Trimming pared 2 bases from V and 0 bases from J, leaving 9 bases between. The CDR3 spans 15 residues. CDR1 and CDR2 from the germline V gene are SGHRS and YFSETQ. CDR3: CASSLQGYSNQPQHF. The CDR3, as DNA: TGCGCCAGCAGCTTACAGGGTTATAGCAATCAGCCCCAGCATTTT.

The rearrangement uses TRBV27 and TRBJ2-7; TRBD1 aligns across 7 bases. Trimming at V came to 2 bases and at J to 3 bases, leaving 13 bases not matched to a gene. The CDR3 is 17 amino acids. CDR1 and CDR2 from the germline V gene are MNHEY and SMNVEV (reference sequence). Here the CDR3 reads CASSLLPSPGQSYEQYF. The DNA for the CDR3 is TGTGCCAGCAGTTTACTACCTTCGCCGGGACAGAGCTACGAGCAGTACTTC.

This clone was recorded only once. The chain uses TRBV10-3 and TRBJ2-6, with 11 bases fitting TRBD1. Per the germline V gene, CDR1 is ENHRY and CDR2 is SYGVKD. The V gene end was trimmed by 4 bases and the J gene end by 3 bases; junction bases not matched to a gene: 5. The CDR3 is 17 amino acids. CDR3 protein: CAISADRGLGGANVLTF. The CDR3 DNA sequence: TGTGCCATCAGTGCGGACAGGGGGCTAGGTGGGGCCAACGTCCTGACTTTC.

This sequence joins TRBV10-2 and TRBJ1-2; D is undetermined. Germline values: CDR1 WSHSY, CDR2 SAAADI. Trimming cost V 3 bases and J 4 bases, with 12 bases left between them. The CDR3 consists of 14 residues. The CDR3: CASSDQTPGYGYTF. The CDR3 nucleotides are TGCGCCAGCAGTGACCAAACCCCGGGCTATGGCTACACCTTC.

The CDR3 nucleotides read TGTGCCAGCAGTTTTAGCGGGAACACCGGGGAGCTGTTTTTT. It codes for CASSFSGNTGELFF. The chain uses TRBV6-2 or TRBV6-3 and TRBJ2-2, with D possibly being TRBD2 (6 bases). The germline V and J ends were trimmed by 4 bases and 1 base, with 7 bases remaining between them. The germline gives CDR1 MNHEY, CDR2 SVGEGT. The CDR3 consists of 14 residues.

The J gene is TRBJ1-6, the V gene TRBV6-1, with D hard to call. The CDR3 has 13 amino acids. Trimming stripped 2 bases from V and 7 bases from J, with 6 bases between. Germline lookup yields CDR1 MNHNS and CDR2 SASEGT. The CDR3, as DNA: TGTGCCAGCAGTGAAATAGCGAATTCACCCCTCCACTTT. Protein sequence: CASSEIANSPLHF.

This chain connects TRBV5-5 to TRBJ2-3; D not resolved. Germline V CDR1 and CDR2: SGHKS, YYEKEE (reference sequence). Trimming cost V 1 base and J 2 bases, with 8 bases left between them. This CDR3 is built from 14 residues. The CDR3 coding sequence is TGTGCCAGCAGCTTGACTACCGTCACAGATACGCAGTATTTT. As protein: CASSLTTVTDTQYF.